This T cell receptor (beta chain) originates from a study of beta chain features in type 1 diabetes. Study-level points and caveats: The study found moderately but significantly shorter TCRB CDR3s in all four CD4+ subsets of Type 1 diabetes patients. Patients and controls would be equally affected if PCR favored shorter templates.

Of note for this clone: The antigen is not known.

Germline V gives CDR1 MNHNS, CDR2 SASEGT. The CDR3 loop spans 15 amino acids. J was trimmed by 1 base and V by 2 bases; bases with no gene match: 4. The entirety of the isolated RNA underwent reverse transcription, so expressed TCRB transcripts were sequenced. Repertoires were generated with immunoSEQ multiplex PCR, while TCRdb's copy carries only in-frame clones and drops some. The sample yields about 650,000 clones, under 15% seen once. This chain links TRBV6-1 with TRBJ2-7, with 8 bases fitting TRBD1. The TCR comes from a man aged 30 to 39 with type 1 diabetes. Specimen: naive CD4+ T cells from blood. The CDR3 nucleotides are TGTGCCAGCAGTGAACCAGGACAGGGATCCTACGAGCAGTACTTC. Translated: CASSEPGQGSYEQYF.